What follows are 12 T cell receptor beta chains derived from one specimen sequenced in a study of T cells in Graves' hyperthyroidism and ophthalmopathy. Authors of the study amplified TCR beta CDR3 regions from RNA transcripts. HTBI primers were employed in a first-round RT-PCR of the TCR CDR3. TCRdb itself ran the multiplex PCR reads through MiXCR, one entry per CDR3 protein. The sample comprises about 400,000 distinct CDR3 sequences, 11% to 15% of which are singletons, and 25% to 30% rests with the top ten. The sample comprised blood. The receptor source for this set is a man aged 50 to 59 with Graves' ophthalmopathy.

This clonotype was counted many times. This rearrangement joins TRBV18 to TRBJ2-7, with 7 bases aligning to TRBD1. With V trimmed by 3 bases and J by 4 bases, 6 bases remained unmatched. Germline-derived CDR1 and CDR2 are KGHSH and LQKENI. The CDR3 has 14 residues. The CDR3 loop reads CASSPNRGEYEQYF. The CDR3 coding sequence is TGTGCCAGCTCACCGAACAGGGGAGAGTACGAGCAGTACTTC.

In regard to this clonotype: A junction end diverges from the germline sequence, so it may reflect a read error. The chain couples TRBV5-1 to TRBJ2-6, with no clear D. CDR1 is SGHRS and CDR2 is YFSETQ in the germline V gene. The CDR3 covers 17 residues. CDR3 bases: TGCGCCAGCAGCTTGGTTCCCCGAGGCTCTGGGACCAACGTCCTGACTTTC. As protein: CASSLVPRGSGTNVLTF.

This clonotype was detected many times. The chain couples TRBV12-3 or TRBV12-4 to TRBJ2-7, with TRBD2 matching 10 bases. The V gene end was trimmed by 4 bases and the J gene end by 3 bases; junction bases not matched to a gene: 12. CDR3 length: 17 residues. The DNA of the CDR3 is TGTGCCAGCAGTTCCTCAGGACTAGCGGACAGATTCTACGAGCAGTACTTC. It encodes CASSSSGLADRFYEQYF.

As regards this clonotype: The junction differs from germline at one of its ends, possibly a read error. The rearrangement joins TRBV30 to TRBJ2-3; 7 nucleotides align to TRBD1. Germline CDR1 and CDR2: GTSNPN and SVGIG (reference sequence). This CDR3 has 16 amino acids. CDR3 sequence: CAWSEPRTGAPETQYF. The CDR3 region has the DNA TGTGCCTGGAGTGAACCACGTACAGGGGCCCCAGAGACGCAGTATTTT.

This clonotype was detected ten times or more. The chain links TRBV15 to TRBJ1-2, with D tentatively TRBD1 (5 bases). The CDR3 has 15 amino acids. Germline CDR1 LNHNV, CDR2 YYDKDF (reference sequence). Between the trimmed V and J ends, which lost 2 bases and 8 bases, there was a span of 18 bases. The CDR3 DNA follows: TGTGCCACCAGCAGAACATGGGGGGTGCGTCGCGGCTACACCTTC. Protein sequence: CATSRTWGVRRGYTF.

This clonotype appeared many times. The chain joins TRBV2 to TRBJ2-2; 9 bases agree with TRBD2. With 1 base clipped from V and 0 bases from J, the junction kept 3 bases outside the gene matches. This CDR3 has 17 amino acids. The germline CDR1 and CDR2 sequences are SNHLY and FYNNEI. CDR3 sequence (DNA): TGTGCCAGCAGTGAAGATCTAGCGGGGCCGAACACCGGGGAGCTGTTTTTT. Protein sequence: CASSEDLAGPNTGELFF.

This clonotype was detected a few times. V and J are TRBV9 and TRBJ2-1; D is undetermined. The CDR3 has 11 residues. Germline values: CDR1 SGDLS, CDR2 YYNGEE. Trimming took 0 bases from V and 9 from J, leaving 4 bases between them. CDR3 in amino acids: CASSVVGEQFF. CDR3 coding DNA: TGTGCCAGCAGCGTAGTCGGTGAGCAGTTCTTC.

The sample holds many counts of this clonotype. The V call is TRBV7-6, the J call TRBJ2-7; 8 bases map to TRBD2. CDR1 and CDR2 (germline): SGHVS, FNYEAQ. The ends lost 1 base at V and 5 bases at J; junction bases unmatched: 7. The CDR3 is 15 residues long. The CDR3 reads CASSLDGGRSHEQYF. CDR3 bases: TGTGCCAGCAGCTTAGATGGCGGGAGGAGCCACGAGCAGTACTTC.

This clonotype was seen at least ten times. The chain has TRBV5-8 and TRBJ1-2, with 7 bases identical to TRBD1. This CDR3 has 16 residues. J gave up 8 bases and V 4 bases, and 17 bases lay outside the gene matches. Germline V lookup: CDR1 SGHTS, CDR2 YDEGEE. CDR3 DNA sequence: TGTGCCAGCAGCGCGATCCTTATCACCGGGACAGAGGGCTACACCTTC. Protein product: CASSAILITGTEGYTF.

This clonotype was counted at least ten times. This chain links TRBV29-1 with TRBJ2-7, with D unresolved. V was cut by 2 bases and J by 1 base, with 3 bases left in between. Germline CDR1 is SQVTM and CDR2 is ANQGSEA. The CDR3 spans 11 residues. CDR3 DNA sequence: TGCAGCGTTGAACAGTCCTACGAGCAGTACTTC. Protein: CSVEQSYEQYF.

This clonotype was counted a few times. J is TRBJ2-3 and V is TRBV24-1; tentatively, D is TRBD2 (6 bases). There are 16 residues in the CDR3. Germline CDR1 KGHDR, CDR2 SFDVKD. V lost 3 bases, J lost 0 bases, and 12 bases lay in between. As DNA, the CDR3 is TGTGCCACCAGTGATAGGAGGGAGAGAAGCACAGATACGCAGTATTTT. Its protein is CATSDRRERSTDTQYF.

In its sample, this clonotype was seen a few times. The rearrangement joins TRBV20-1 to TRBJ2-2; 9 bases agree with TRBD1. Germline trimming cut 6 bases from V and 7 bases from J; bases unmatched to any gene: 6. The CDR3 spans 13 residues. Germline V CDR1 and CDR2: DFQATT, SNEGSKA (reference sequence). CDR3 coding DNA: TGCAGTGCCTCGGACAGGGGTGGCGGGGAGCTGTTTTTT. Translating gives CSASDRGGGELFF.